These 22 T cell receptor beta chains originate from one sample sequenced in a study of cytomegalovirus exposure and HLA in healthy donors. Primers: 60 Vbeta forward and 13 Jbeta reverse. Sequencing was performed with immunoSEQ multiplex PCR; in TCRdb, only in-frame clones are kept and a portion is missing. Among about 79,000 clones listed, around 70% were seen once. What was sequenced was PBMCs. Source of these receptors: a man in his 60s in good health and CMV-seronegative.

The chain has TRBV4-1 and TRBJ2-1; 11 positions agree with TRBD2. Germline V gives CDR1 MGHRA, CDR2 YSYEKL. Unmatched junction bases numbered 5, after V lost 0 bases and J lost 4 bases. This CDR3 spans 17 amino acids. In nucleotides, the CDR3 is TGCGCCAGCAGCCAAGAGGCCGGGACTAGCGGTTACAATGAGCAGTTCTTC. Translated: CASSQEAGTSGYNEQFF.

The chain recombines TRBV7-9 with TRBJ2-5, with 9 bases aligning to TRBD1. Looked up from germline, CDR1 is SEHNR and CDR2 is FQNEAQ (reference sequence). Trimming at V came to 3 bases and at J to 2 bases, leaving 10 bases not matched to a gene. CDR3 length: 17 residues. The chain's CDR3 is CASSLDGTGILQETQYF. The DNA of the CDR3 is TGTGCCAGCAGCTTGGATGGGACAGGGATCTTGCAAGAGACCCAGTACTTC.

This chain joins TRBV6-1 and TRBJ2-1, with TRBD2 matching over 16 bases. The J segment lost 7 bases and the V segment lost 3 bases, leaving 3 bases of the junction unmatched. CDR3 length: 16 amino acids. Germline assignment: CDR1 MNHNS and CDR2 SASEGT. CDR3 sequence (DNA): TGTGCCAGCAGTGAGCGGGGACTAGCGGGAGGGAATGAGCAGTTCTTC. Translation: CASSERGLAGGNEQFF.

V and J are TRBV4-1 and TRBJ1-4; no clear D. Trimming left V 2 bases short and J 0 bases short, with 7 bases between. The CDR3 consists of 15 residues. Germline CDR1 MGHRA, CDR2 YSYEKL. CDR3 in DNA: TGCGCCAGCAGCCAATTAGAAGCAACTAATGAAAAACTGTTTTTT. Protein product: CASSQLEATNEKLFF.

The chain couples TRBV5-1 to TRBJ2-7; the match to TRBD1 covers 10 bases. The CDR3 is 14 residues long. CDR1 and CDR2 (germline): SGHRS, YFSETQ. The J segment lost 3 bases and the V segment lost 3 bases, leaving 3 bases of the junction unmatched. The CDR3 nucleotides are TGCGCCAGCAGCTCCGGGACAGGGGACTACGAGCAGTACTTC. It codes for CASSSGTGDYEQYF.

This clone was counted once. The V gene is TRBV2, the J gene TRBJ1-2; D possibly corresponds to TRBD1 (6 bases). In germline, CDR1 is SNHLY, CDR2 FYNNEI. V was trimmed by 6 bases and J by 1 base, leaving 9 bases between them. CDR3 length equals 13 residues. The CDR3 sequence is CASRNRVNYGYTF. The CDR3 nucleotides read TGTGCCAGCAGGAACAGGGTTAACTATGGCTACACCTTC. The full variable domain, rest sourced from reference TRBV2 and TRBJ1-2, is EPEVTQTPSHQVTQMGQEVILRCVPISNHLYFYWYRQILGQKVEFLVSFYNNEISEKSEIFDDQFSVERPDGSNFTLKIRSTKLEDSAMYFCASRNRVNYGYTFGSGTRLTVV.

V gene TRBV19 combines with J gene TRBJ1-5, with TRBD1 identical over 7 bases. The CDR3 has 14 amino acids. Germline CDR1 LNHDA, CDR2 SQIVND (reference sequence). V lost 1 base and J lost 7; bases outside the gene matches: 4. Here the CDR3 reads CASSIGDRSQPQHF. As DNA, the CDR3 is TGTGCCAGTAGTATAGGGGACAGATCACAGCCCCAGCATTTT.

In its sample, this clone was seen once. The rearrangement joins TRBV5-1 to TRBJ2-5; 15 bases fit TRBD2. Germline loops: CDR1 SGHRS, CDR2 YFSETQ. The CDR3 has 17 amino acids. After removal of 4 bases from V and 1 base from J, the junction contained 5 bases not matched to a gene. CDR3 sequence reads: CASSAGLAGGFQETQYF. The CDR3 DNA reads TGCGCCAGCAGCGCGGGACTAGCGGGGGGCTTCCAAGAGACCCAGTACTTC.

This clone has a handful of counts. This chain uses TRBV7-2 with TRBJ1-4, with a weak D call TRBD1 (5 bases). V gave up 1 base and J gave up 7 bases, with 10 bases separating them. Germline values: CDR1 SGHTA, CDR2 FQGNSA. CDR3 size: 14 residues. CDR3 DNA sequence: TGTGCCAGCAGCTTAGGCAGGGATGGTGAAAAACTGTTTTTT. This sequence encodes CASSLGRDGEKLFF.

In nucleotides, the CDR3 is TGTGCCAGCAGTCCGATTGGGACAGAGAATCAGCCCCAGCATTTT. It translates to CASSPIGTENQPQHF. The rearrangement uses TRBV28 and TRBJ1-5, with 7 positions matching TRBD1. Germline trimming cut 5 bases from V and 4 bases from J; bases unmatched to any gene: 8. Germline CDR1 MDHEN, CDR2 SYDVKM. The CDR3 is 15 residues long.

The chain couples TRBV5-4 to TRBJ2-1; perhaps TRBD2 as D (5 bases). Deletions cut 4 bases from V and 7 bases from J, with 18 bases between. Per the germline V gene, CDR1 is SGHNT and CDR2 is YYREEE (reference sequence). The CDR3 length is 15 residues. The CDR3 region has the DNA TGTGCCAGCAGCGGCCCGGGAAAGGATCGGAATGAGCAGTTCTTC. Amino acid sequence: CASSGPGKDRNEQFF. The full variable domain, completed using reference TRBV5-4 and TRBJ2-1, is ETGVTQSPTHLIKTRGQQVTLRCSSQSGHNTVSWYQQALGQGPQFIFQYYREEENGRGNFPPRFSGLQFPNYSSELNVNALELDDSALYLCASSGPGKDRNEQFFGPGTRLTVL.

This clone has just a few counts. The CDR3 DNA is TGTGCCAGCAGCTTAGGATTCAAGGTAGCGGGATCCTCCTACAATGAGCAGTTCTTC. Encoded protein: CASSLGFKVAGSSYNEQFF. The rearrangement uses TRBV11-2 and TRBJ2-1; TRBD2 aligns across 8 bases. Germline trimming cut 1 base from V and 0 bases from J; bases unmatched to any gene: 11. CDR1 is SGHAT, CDR2 FQNNGV, per germline. The CDR3 spans 19 residues.

This CDR3 reads CASSRNLGPAGDPYEQYF. CDR3 nucleotide sequence: TGCGCCAGCAGCAGAAATCTAGGCCCAGCGGGAGACCCCTACGAGCAGTACTTC. J is TRBJ2-7 and V is TRBV5-1, with TRBD2 matching 8 bases. Looked up from germline, CDR1 is SGHRS and CDR2 is YFSETQ. This CDR3 comprises 18 residues. Losses at the gene ends were 4 bases for V and 2 bases for J; bases not matched to a gene: 17. The full variable domain, with the rest looked up from reference TRBV5-1 and TRBJ2-7, is KAGVTQTPRYLIKTRGQQVTLSCSPISGHRSVSWYQQTPGQGLQFLFEYFSETQRNKGNFPGRFSGRQFSNSRSEMNVSTLELGDSALYLCASSRNLGPAGDPYEQYFGPGTRLTVT.

This clone has more than one count but fewer than ten. This chain joins TRBV28 and TRBJ2-7; D is uncertain. The V gene lost 3 bases and the J gene lost 3 bases, with 15 bases spanning the gap. From germline, CDR1 is MDHEN and CDR2 SYDVKM. The CDR3 contains 15 residues. CDR3 nucleotides: TGTGCCAGCAGTTTCTCTCCCGGAGTCTACTACGAGCAGTACTTC. As protein: CASSFSPGVYYEQYF.

The V and J genes are TRBV29-1 and TRBJ2-7; the D gene is possibly TRBD2 (6 bases). The CDR3 length is 13 residues. Trimming pared 6 bases from V and 2 bases from J, leaving 14 bases between. Germline CDR1 and CDR2: SQVTM and ANQGSEA. CDR3 DNA sequence: TGCAGCGTGGGTTTGACGGGAGCCTACGAGCAGTACTTC. Translation gives CSVGLTGAYEQYF.

Note on this clone: Within the sample, other DNA sequences also encode this same CDR3. J is TRBJ2-5 and V is TRBV19; 8 nucleotides line up with TRBD2. The germline gives CDR1 LNHDA, CDR2 SQIVND (reference sequence). The CDR3 runs to 13 residues. V dropped 6 bases and J dropped 2; count of bases not matched to a gene: 2. CDR3 protein: CASRGLGQETQYF. The CDR3 DNA reads TGTGCCAGTAGGGGACTAGGGCAAGAGACCCAGTACTTC.

The chain combines TRBV6-1 with TRBJ2-2; D may be TRBD1 (6 bases). The germline V gene encodes CDR1 MNHNS and CDR2 SASEGT. This CDR3 is 13 amino acids long. The V gene lost 7 bases and the J gene lost 5 bases, with 11 bases spanning the gap. DNA for the CDR3: TGTGCCAGCACCAAAACAGGGACCGGGGAGCTGTTTTTT. It translates to CASTKTGTGELFF.

The rearrangement uses TRBV19 and TRBJ1-4; 7 bases align to TRBD1. The CDR3 length is 15 residues. The V gene end was trimmed by 1 base and the J gene end by 4 bases; junction bases not matched to a gene: 3. CDR1 is LNHDA and CDR2 is SQIVND in the germline V gene (reference sequence). The CDR3 bases are TGTGCCAGTAGTATAGGCGACAGGGATAATGAAAAACTGTTTTTT. Translating it yields CASSIGDRDNEKLFF.

DNA for the CDR3: TGTGCCAGCAGCTGGGGACTAGCCTACGAGCAGTACTTC. This codes for CASSWGLAYEQYF. The chain has TRBV7-9 and TRBJ2-7; 8 nucleotides line up with TRBD2. CDR3 length: 13 amino acids. V lost 4 bases, J lost 2 bases, and 1 base stayed unmatched. Germline V gene sequence: CDR1 SEHNR, CDR2 FQNEAQ (reference sequence).

This chain connects TRBV28 to TRBJ2-7; D is possibly TRBD1 (6 bases). CDR1 and CDR2 (germline): MDHEN, SYDVKM. This CDR3 has 14 residues. The ends were cut back, 3 bases at V and 0 bases at J, with 9 bases in the middle. DNA of the CDR3: TGTGCCAGCAGTTTGGGGACACCCTCCTACGAGCAGTACTTC. It encodes CASSLGTPSYEQYF.

This clone occurred once. This chain connects TRBV28 to TRBJ1-1; D possibly corresponds to TRBD1 (5 bases). Trimming pared 9 bases from V and 6 bases from J, leaving 17 bases between. CDR1 and CDR2 from the germline V gene are MDHEN and SYDVKM. The CDR3 contains 13 residues. As DNA, the CDR3 is TGTGCCAGTTGCCCTGGGGGGTTTCCTGAAGCTTTCTTT. Translating gives CASCPGGFPEAFF.

This clone has just one count. The V and J genes are TRBV6-1 and TRBJ2-7; D uncertain. CDR1 is MNHNS, CDR2 SASEGT, per germline. Trimming left V 4 bases short and J 3 bases short, with 4 bases between. The CDR3 totals 11 residues. Here the CDR3 reads CASSVSYEQYF. The CDR3, as DNA: TGTGCCAGCAGTGTGAGCTACGAGCAGTACTTC.